These 15 T cell receptor beta chains originate from one sample sequenced in a study of blood T cell repertoires in COVID-19. The method was immunoSEQ multiplex PCR; TCRdb's version includes in-frame clones alone and lacks a portion of them. The sample records a few hundred thousand clones, about 80% being singletons. Sequenced: peripheral blood. The receptors derive from a person between 70 and 80 years old with COVID-19, enrolled during active disease.

This clone was seen only a few times. The rearrangement uses TRBV4-1 and TRBJ2-5, with D perhaps TRBD2 (6 bases). Germline V gene sequence: CDR1 MGHRA, CDR2 YSYEKL. CDR3 size: 13 residues. V was cut by 3 bases and J by 4 bases, with 9 bases left in between. The CDR3 nucleotides are TGCGCCAGCAGCCACTGGCGGGGAGAGACCCAGTACTTC. Protein product: CASSHWRGETQYF.

This sequence joins TRBV5-1 and TRBJ2-7; D may be TRBD2 (5 bases). Trimming removed 0 bases from V and 3 bases from J, with 13 bases in between. Germline V lookup: CDR1 SGHRS, CDR2 YFSETQ. This CDR3 comprises 15 residues. DNA for the CDR3: TGCGCCAGCAGCTTGGCCCTGGGGAGTGGCTACGAGCAGTACTTC. It encodes CASSLALGSGYEQYF.

Only one count was recorded for this clone. Other nucleotide sequences in the sample specify the same CDR3. This chain links TRBV19 with TRBJ2-3; TRBD2 agrees at 11 bases. Germline V gene sequence: CDR1 LNHDA, CDR2 SQIVND (reference sequence). CDR3 size: 15 residues. V lost 6 bases and J lost 3; bases outside the gene matches: 5. DNA of the CDR3: TGTGCCAGTAGAAGAGGGACTAGCGGTACAGATACGCAGTATTTT. Protein: CASRRGTSGTDTQYF. Drawing the rest from reference TRBV19 and TRBJ2-3, the complete variable domain is DGGITQSPKYLFRKEGQNVTLSCEQNLNHDAMYWYRQDPGQGLRLIYYSQIVNDFQKGDIAEGYSVSREKKESFPLTVTSAQKNPTAFYLCASRRGTSGTDTQYFGPGTRLTVL.

The V gene is TRBV9, the J gene TRBJ2-1; 9 positions match TRBD2. CDR1 and CDR2 (germline): SGDLS, YYNGEE. Trimming at V came to 1 base and at J to 9 bases, leaving 8 bases not matched to a gene. The length of the CDR3 is 15 residues. This chain's CDR3 is CASSVRVAGVGEQFF. The CDR3 DNA reads TGTGCCAGCAGCGTAAGGGTAGCGGGAGTTGGTGAGCAGTTCTTC.

CDR3 protein: CASSASGSYEQYF. In DNA form, the CDR3 reads TGTGCCAGCAGCGCTAGCGGGAGTTACGAGCAGTACTTC. The chain recombines TRBV9 with TRBJ2-7; TRBD2 matches at 10 bases. With 3 bases clipped from V and 4 bases from J, the junction kept 1 base outside the gene matches. The CDR3 length is 13 residues. The germline V gene encodes CDR1 SGDLS and CDR2 YYNGEE.

This chain links TRBV7-3 with TRBJ2-3; 14 positions agree with TRBD2. V lost 5 bases and J lost 5; bases outside the gene matches: 12. The CDR3 is 18 amino acids. The germline V gene encodes CDR1 SGHTA and CDR2 FQGTGA. This chain's CDR3 is CASSLLGLAGGSGDTQYF. In DNA, the CDR3 is TGTGCCAGCAGCCTCCTCGGACTAGCGGGGGGATCCGGAGATACGCAGTATTTT.

The J gene is TRBJ2-1, the V gene TRBV5-1, with a weak D call TRBD2 (6 bases). CDR3 length: 12 amino acids. The ends were cut back, 7 bases at V and 6 bases at J, with 11 bases in the middle. CDR1 is SGHRS and CDR2 is YFSETQ in the germline V gene. CDR3 coding DNA: TGCGCCAGCCGTGGCGGGGCCAATGAGCAGTTCTTC. Encoded protein: CASRGGANEQFF.

This chain connects TRBV7-3 to TRBJ2-3; 7 bases match TRBD2. The CDR3 length is 14 residues. CDR1 and CDR2 (germline): SGHTA, FQGTGA. V was pared by 3 bases and J by 0 bases, with 0 bases of the junction left unmatched. CDR3 sequence: CASSFGGSTDTQYF. Here the CDR3 DNA reads TGTGCCAGCAGCTTCGGGGGGAGCACAGATACGCAGTATTTT.

The chain's CDR3 is CASNNRTGTGWGNNQPQHF. CDR3 in DNA: TGTGCCAGCAACAACCGGACAGGGACAGGGTGGGGAAATAATCAGCCCCAGCATTTT. The rearrangement uses TRBV21-1 and TRBJ1-5; TRBD1, the table's D call, was not compared with the DNA. TRBV21-1 has pseudogene status. This CDR3 is 19 amino acids long.

The chain combines TRBV9 with TRBJ2-3; D remains unclear. This CDR3 contains 13 residues. The germline V and J ends were trimmed by 3 bases and 6 bases, with 11 bases remaining between them. From germline, CDR1 is SGDLS and CDR2 YYNGEE. Here the CDR3 DNA reads TGTGCCAGCAGCGGGGCCGTAACCGATACGCAGTATTTT. It is translated as CASSGAVTDTQYF.

The chain joins TRBV28 to TRBJ2-3; unclear D gene. Looked up from germline, CDR1 is MDHEN and CDR2 is SYDVKM. The CDR3 has 12 amino acids. V was cut by 6 bases and J by 14 bases, with 18 bases left in between. CDR3 in amino acids: CASSPDLSRWYF. In DNA, the CDR3 is TGTGCCAGCAGCCCTGACTTGAGCCGATGGTATTTT.

The chain has TRBV6-6 and TRBJ1-1, with a tentative D call TRBD1 (6 bases). This CDR3 is built from 12 residues. Looked up from germline, CDR1 is MNHNY and CDR2 is SVGAGI (reference sequence). V was clipped by 2 bases and J by 6 bases, with 7 bases between them. As DNA, the CDR3 is TGTGCCAGCAGTTACGGGGGCTCTGAAGCTTTCTTT. This gives the protein CASSYGGSEAFF.

The chain is built from TRBV3-1 (or the pseudogene TRBV3-2) and TRBJ1-2; no clear D gene. Germline loops: CDR1 LGHDT, CDR2 YNNKEL (reference sequence). The CDR3 covers 12 residues. V lost 3 bases and J 8 bases, leaving 10 bases between the germline ends. CDR3 residues: CASSQLNLGYTF. CDR3 coding DNA: TGTGCCAGCAGCCAGCTGAACTTGGGCTACACCTTC.

This clone was found a few times. The chain employs TRBV6-2 or TRBV6-3 and TRBJ2-7; TRBD1 is a possible D gene (5 bases). The CDR3 has 14 residues. Germline lookup yields CDR1 MNHEY and CDR2 SVGEGT. The germline V and J ends were trimmed by 6 bases and 1 base, with 13 bases remaining between them. CDR3 residues: CASSDIRDSYEQYF. The CDR3 coding sequence is TGTGCCAGCAGCGACATCAGGGATTCCTACGAGCAGTACTTC.

This rearrangement joins TRBV7-6 to TRBJ2-7, with D uncertain. In germline, CDR1 is SGHVS, CDR2 FNYEAQ. The CDR3 runs 15 residues. Trimming shortened V by 2 bases and J by 3 bases, and 14 bases separated the two germline ends. CDR3 nucleotides: TGTGCCAGCAGCTTATCCGACACCGCTGGCTACGAGCAGTACTTC. It is translated as CASSLSDTAGYEQYF.